These 7 T cell receptor beta chains originate from one sample sequenced in a study of T cells after yellow fever vaccination. TCRdb independently ran MiXCR on the 5' RACE reads; one entry per CDR3 protein. The sample gives around 530,000 distinct CDR3 sequences, less than 20% of which show up once; 15% to 20% is in the top ten. The input for sequencing was PBMCs, taken about 5 days after the first yellow fever vaccination. All receptors derive from a man between 18 and 35 years old who received the YFV17D yellow fever vaccine.

The chain links TRBV5-4 to TRBJ1-1, with 9 bases fitting TRBD1. CDR3 length: 13 amino acids. After removal of 5 bases from V and 5 bases from J, the junction contained 4 bases not matched to a gene. Germline V gene sequence: CDR1 SGHNT, CDR2 YYREEE (reference sequence). CDR3 sequence reads: CASRDRGTTEAFF. DNA of the CDR3: TGTGCCAGCAGAGACAGGGGGACTACTGAAGCTTTCTTT.

The J gene is TRBJ2-1, the V gene TRBV20-1; a possible D gene is TRBD2 (5 bases). Between the trimmed V and J ends, which lost 5 bases and 7 bases, there was a span of 15 bases. Germline loops: CDR1 DFQATT, CDR2 SNEGSKA (reference sequence). The CDR3 extends over 13 amino acids. Here the CDR3 DNA reads TGCAGTGCTCTTGGGCTAGCCGGGAATGAGCAGTTCTTC. This sequence encodes CSALGLAGNEQFF.

This rearrangement joins TRBV24-1 to TRBJ1-5, with D possibly being TRBD1 (5 bases). Germline V gives CDR1 KGHDR, CDR2 SFDVKD. The CDR3 has 16 amino acids. V lost 3 bases, J lost 3 bases, and 14 bases lay in between. CDR3 residues: CATSDRSQGPNQPQHF. DNA for the CDR3: TGTGCCACCAGTGATCGATCTCAGGGACCCAATCAGCCCCAGCATTTT.

There are a few counts of this clonotype. The chain recombines TRBV7-6 with TRBJ2-2; tentatively, D is TRBD1 (7 bases). Germline V gene sequence: CDR1 SGHVS, CDR2 FNYEAQ. V lost 4 bases and J 5 bases, leaving 14 bases between the germline ends. This CDR3 contains 15 residues. For the CDR3, the DNA is TGTGCCAGCAGCTCCAGGGGGGCAGGGACCGGGGAGCTGTTTTTT. This encodes CASSSRGAGTGELFF.

This chain connects TRBV7-2 to TRBJ1-2; D is undetermined. The germline gives CDR1 SGHTA, CDR2 FQGNSA. The CDR3 runs to 14 residues. Trimming took off 2 bases at V and 5 bases at J, with 12 bases between the two ends. The CDR3: CASSLTVTGYGYTF. CDR3 DNA: TGTGCCAGCAGCTTAACAGTAACCGGTTATGGCTACACCTTC.

V usage is TRBV18 and J usage is TRBJ2-3; no definite D call. The CDR3 runs to 11 residues. With 2 bases removed from V and 5 bases from J, the gap between germline ends came to 2 bases. Germline assignment: CDR1 KGHSH and CDR2 LQKENI. As DNA, the CDR3 is TGTGCCAGCTCACCAGAAGATACGCAGTATTTT. Its protein product is CASSPEDTQYF.

The CDR3 bases are TGTGCCAGCAGTGAATCCCCGCCGAGGGGGGGGGCCTACGAGCAGTACTTC. It codes for CASSESPPRGGAYEQYF. The chain couples TRBV25-1 to TRBJ2-7; D might be TRBD2 (7 bases). V lost 1 base, J lost 2 bases, and 18 bases lay in between. There are 17 residues in the CDR3. CDR1 and CDR2 from the germline V gene are MGHDK and SYGVNS.